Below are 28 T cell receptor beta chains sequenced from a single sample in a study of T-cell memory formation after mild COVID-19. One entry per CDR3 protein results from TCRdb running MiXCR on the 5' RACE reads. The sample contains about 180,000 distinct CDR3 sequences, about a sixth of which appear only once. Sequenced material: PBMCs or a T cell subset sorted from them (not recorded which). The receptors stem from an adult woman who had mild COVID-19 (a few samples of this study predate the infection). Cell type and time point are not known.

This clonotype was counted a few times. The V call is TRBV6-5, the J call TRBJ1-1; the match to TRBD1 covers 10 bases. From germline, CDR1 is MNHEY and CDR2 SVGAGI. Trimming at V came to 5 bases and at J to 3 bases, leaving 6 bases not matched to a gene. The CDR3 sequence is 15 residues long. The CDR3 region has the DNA TGTGCCAGCAGTCCCACCGGGACAGGGGACACTGAAGCTTTCTTT. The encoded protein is CASSPTGTGDTEAFF.

The CDR3 here is CASRVERAQGNSPLHF. CDR3 DNA sequence: TGCGCCAGCAGGGTGGAGAGGGCTCAGGGCAATTCACCCCTCCACTTT. The chain uses TRBV4-3 and TRBJ1-6; TRBD1 is a possible D gene (5 bases). V lost 6 bases and J lost 7, with 19 bases in between. From germline, CDR1 is LGHNA and CDR2 YSLEER. CDR3 length equals 16 residues.

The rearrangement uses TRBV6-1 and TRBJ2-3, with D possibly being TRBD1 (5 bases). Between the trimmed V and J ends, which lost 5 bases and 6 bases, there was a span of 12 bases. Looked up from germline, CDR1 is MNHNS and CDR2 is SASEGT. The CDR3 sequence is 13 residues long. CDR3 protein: CASSKTVADTQYF. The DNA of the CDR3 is TGTGCCAGCAGTAAGACAGTCGCGGATACGCAGTATTTT.

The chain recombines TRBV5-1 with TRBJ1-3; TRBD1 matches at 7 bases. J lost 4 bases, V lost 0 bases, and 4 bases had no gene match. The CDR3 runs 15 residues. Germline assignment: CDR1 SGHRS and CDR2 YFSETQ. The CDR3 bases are TGCGCCAGCAGCTTGGGTGACAGGGACGGAAACACCATATATTTT. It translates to CASSLGDRDGNTIYF.

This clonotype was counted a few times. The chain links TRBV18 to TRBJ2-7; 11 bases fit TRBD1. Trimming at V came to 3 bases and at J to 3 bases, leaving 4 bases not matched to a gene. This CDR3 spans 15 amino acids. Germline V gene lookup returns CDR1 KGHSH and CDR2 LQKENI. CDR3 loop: CASSPGTGGHYEQYF. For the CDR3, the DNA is TGTGCCAGCTCACCCGGGACAGGGGGTCACTACGAGCAGTACTTC.

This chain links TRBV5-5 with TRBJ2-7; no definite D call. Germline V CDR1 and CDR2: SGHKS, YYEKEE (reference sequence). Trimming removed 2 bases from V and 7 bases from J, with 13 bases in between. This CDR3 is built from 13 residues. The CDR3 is CASSLTGSLEQYF. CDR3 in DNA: TGTGCCAGCAGCTTAACCGGGTCCTTGGAGCAGTACTTC.

This CDR3 is CASSLIGPPSYEQYF. The CDR3 DNA is TGTGCCAGCAGCTTAATCGGACCCCCCTCCTACGAGCAGTACTTC. The V call is TRBV7-9, the J call TRBJ2-7; D remains unclear. The CDR3 has 15 amino acids. Looked up from germline, CDR1 is SEHNR and CDR2 is FQNEAQ (reference sequence). Trimming took off 2 bases at V and 0 bases at J, with 11 bases between the two ends.

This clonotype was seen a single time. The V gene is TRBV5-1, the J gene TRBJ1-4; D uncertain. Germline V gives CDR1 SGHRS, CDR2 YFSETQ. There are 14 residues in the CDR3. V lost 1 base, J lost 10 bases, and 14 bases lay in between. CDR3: CASSLNIAGGKLFF. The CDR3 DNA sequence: TGCGCCAGCAGCTTGAACATTGCAGGTGGAAAACTGTTTTTT.

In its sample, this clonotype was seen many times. As DNA, the CDR3 is TGTGCCACCAGTGATCCGCTCAGACAGGGCCAGGATTCCGGGGAGCTGTTTTTT. It encodes CATSDPLRQGQDSGELFF. The chain joins TRBV24-1 to TRBJ2-2; TRBD1 aligns across 7 bases. The germline gives CDR1 KGHDR, CDR2 SFDVKD. With 3 bases clipped from V and 6 bases from J, the junction kept 15 bases outside the gene matches. The CDR3 is 18 amino acids.

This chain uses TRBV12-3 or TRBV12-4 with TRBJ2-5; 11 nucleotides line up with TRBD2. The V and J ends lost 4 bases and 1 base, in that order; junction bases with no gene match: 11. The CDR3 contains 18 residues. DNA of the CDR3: TGTGCCAGCAGTTCCAACTACGGACTAGCGGGCCGCCAAGAGACCCAGTACTTC. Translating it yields CASSSNYGLAGRQETQYF.

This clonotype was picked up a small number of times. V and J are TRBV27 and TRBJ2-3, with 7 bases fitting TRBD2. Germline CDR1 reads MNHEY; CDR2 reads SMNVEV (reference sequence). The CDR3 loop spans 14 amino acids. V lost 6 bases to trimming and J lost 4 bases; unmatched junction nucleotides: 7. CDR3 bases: TGTGCCAGCAGGGGGCGGGAGTGGGCAGATACGCAGTATTTT. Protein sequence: CASRGREWADTQYF.

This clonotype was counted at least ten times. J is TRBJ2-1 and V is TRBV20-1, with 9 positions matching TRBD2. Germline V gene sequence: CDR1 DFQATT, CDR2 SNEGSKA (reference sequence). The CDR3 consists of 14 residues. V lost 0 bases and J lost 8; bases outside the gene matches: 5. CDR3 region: CSARDVSGGDEQFF. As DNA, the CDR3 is TGCAGTGCTAGAGATGTTAGCGGGGGTGATGAGCAGTTCTTC.

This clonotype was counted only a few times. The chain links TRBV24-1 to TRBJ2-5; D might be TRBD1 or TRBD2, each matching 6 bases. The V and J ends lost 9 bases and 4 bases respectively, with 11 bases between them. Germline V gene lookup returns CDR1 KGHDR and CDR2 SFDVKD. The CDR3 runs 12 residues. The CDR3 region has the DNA TGTGCCACCGCACAGGGAGGAGAGACCCAGTACTTC. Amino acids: CATAQGGETQYF.

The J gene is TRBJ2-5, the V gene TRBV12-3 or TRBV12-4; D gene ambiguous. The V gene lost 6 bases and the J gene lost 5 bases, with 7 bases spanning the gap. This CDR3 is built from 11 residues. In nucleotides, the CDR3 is TGTGCCAGCAGCCCCTGGGAGACCCAGTACTTC. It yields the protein CASSPWETQYF.

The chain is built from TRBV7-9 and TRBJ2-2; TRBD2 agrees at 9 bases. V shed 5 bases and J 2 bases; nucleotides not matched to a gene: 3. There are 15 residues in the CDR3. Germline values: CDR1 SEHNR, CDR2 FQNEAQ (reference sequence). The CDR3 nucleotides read TGTGCCAGCAGCACGACTAGCGGAAACACCGGGGAGCTGTTTTTT. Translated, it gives CASSTTSGNTGELFF.

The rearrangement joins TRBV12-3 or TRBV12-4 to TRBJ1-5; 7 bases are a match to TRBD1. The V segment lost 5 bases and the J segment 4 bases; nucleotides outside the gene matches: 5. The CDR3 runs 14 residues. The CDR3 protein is CASSPSTGNQPQHF. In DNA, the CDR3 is TGTGCCAGCAGTCCCTCGACAGGGAATCAGCCCCAGCATTTT.

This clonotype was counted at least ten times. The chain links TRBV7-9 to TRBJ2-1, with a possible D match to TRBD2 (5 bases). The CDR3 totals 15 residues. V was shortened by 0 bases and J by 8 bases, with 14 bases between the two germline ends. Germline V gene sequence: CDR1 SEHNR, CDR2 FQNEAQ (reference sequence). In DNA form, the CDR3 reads TGTGCCAGCAGCTTAGCACTCCGAGGGAACCATGAGCAGTTCTTC. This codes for CASSLALRGNHEQFF.

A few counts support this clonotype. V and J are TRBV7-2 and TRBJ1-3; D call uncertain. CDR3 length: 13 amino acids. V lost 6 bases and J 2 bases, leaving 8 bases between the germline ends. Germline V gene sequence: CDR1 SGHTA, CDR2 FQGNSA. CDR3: CASRRSPGNTIYF. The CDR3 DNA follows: TGTGCCAGCAGAAGGAGTCCTGGAAACACCATATATTTT. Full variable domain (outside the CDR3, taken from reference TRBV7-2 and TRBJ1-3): GAGVSQSPSNKVTEKGKDVELRCDPISGHTALYWYRQSLGQGLEFLIYFQGNSAPDKSGLPSDRFSAERTGGSVSTLTIQRTQQEDSAVYLCASRRSPGNTIYFGEGSWLTVV.

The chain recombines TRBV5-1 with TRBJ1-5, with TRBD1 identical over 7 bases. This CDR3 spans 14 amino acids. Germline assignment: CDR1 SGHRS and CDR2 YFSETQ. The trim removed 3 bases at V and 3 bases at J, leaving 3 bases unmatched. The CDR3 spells CASSSQGLNQPQHF. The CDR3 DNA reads TGCGCCAGCAGCTCACAGGGGCTCAATCAGCCCCAGCATTTT. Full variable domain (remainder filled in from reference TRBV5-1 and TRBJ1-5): KAGVTQTPRYLIKTRGQQVTLSCSPISGHRSVSWYQQTPGQGLQFLFEYFSETQRNKGNFPGRFSGRQFSNSRSEMNVSTLELGDSALYLCASSSQGLNQPQHFGDGTRLSIL.

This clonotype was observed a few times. The CDR3 DNA is TGTGCCAGCAGTTACGGGGGACTGTACAATGAGCAGTTCTTC. Translated: CASSYGGLYNEQFF. The gene calls are TRBV6-5 and TRBJ2-1, with a possible D match to TRBD2 (6 bases). Trimming took 2 bases from V and 4 from J, leaving 9 bases between them. The CDR3 is 14 amino acids. CDR1 is MNHEY, CDR2 SVGAGI, per germline.

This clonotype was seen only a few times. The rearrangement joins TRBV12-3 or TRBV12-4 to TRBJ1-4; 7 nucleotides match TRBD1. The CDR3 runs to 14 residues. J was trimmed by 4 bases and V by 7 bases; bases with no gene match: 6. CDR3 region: CASTIQGINEKLFF. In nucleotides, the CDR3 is TGTGCCAGCACCATACAGGGGATTAATGAAAAACTGTTTTTT.

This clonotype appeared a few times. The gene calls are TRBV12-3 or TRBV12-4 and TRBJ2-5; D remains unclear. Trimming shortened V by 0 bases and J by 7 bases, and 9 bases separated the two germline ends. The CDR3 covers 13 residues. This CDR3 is CASSLAATATQYF. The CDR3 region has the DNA TGTGCCAGCAGTTTAGCGGCTACCGCGACCCAGTACTTC.

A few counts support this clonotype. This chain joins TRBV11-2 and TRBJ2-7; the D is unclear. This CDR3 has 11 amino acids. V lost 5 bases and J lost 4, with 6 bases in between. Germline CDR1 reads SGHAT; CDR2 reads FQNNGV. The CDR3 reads CASSVRYEQYF. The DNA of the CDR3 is TGTGCCAGCAGCGTTCGATACGAGCAGTACTTC.

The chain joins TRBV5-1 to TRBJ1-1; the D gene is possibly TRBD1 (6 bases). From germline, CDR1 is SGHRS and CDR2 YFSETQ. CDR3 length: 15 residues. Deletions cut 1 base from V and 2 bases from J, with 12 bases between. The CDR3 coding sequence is TGCGCCAGCAGCTTGATCCAGGGGAGTAACACTGAAGCTTTCTTT. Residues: CASSLIQGSNTEAFF.

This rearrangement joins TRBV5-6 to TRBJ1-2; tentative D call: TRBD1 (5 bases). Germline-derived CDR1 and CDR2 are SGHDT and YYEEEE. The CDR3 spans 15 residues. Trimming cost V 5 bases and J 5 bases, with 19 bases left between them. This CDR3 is CASRPTRGGRYGYTF. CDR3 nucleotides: TGTGCCAGCAGGCCAACTCGGGGGGGACGGTATGGCTACACCTTC.

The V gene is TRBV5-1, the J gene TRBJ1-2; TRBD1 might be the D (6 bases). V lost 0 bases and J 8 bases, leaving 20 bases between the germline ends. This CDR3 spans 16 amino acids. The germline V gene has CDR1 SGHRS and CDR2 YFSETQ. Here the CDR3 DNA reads TGCGCCAGCAGCTTGGGATCAGGGGACCCTGCGAGGGGCTACACCTTC. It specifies CASSLGSGDPARGYTF.

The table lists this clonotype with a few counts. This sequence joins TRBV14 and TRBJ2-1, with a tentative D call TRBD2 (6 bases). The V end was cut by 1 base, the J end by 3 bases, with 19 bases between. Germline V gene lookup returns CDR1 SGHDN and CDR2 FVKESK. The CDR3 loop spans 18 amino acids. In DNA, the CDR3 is TGTGCCAGCAGCCAAGGATTTGCTAGCGACCGCTACTACAATGAGCAGTTCTTC. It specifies CASSQGFASDRYYNEQFF.

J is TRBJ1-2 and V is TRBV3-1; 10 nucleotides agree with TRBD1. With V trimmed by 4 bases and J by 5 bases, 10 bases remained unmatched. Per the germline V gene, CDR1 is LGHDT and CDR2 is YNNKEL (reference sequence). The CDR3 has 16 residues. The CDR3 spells CASSPSTGGLRYGYTF. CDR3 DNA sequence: TGTGCCAGCAGCCCCTCGACAGGGGGCCTACGGTATGGCTACACCTTC.